Below are 14 T cell receptor beta chains sequenced from a single sample in a study of blood T cell repertoires in COVID-19. Method: immunoSEQ multiplex PCR; TCRdb's copy keeps in-frame clones and lacks some. The profile shows about 50,000 clones, 75% to 80% of them singletons. What was sequenced was peripheral blood. The receptors originated from a middle-aged man with active or convalescent COVID-19.

V is TRBV29-1 and J is TRBJ2-2; 7 positions agree with TRBD1. The CDR3 is 14 residues long. V shed 4 bases and J 2 bases; nucleotides not matched to a gene: 4. Germline values: CDR1 SQVTM, CDR2 ANQGSEA. CDR3 DNA: TGCAGCGTTGGACAGGGCTCCAACACCGGGGAGCTGTTTTTT. Its protein product is CSVGQGSNTGELFF.

This clone appeared a few times. The J gene is TRBJ1-1, the V gene TRBV18; tentatively, D is TRBD1 (6 bases). V was cut by 6 bases and J by 3 bases, with 14 bases left in between. Germline-derived CDR1 and CDR2 are KGHSH and LQKENI. The CDR3 covers 14 residues. The CDR3 sequence is CASSPKGVDTEAFF. CDR3 nucleotides: TGTGCCAGCTCCCCGAAGGGGGTGGACACTGAAGCTTTCTTT.

This clone is deemed medium-sized (0.01 to 0.1%). The gene calls are TRBV20-1 and TRBJ2-1, with 9 bases that match TRBD2. The V and J ends lost 3 bases and 8 bases, in that order; junction bases with no gene match: 11. This CDR3 has 15 residues. Germline V gene lookup returns CDR1 DFQATT and CDR2 SNEGSKA (reference sequence). The CDR3 sequence: CSASFSSGNIDEQFF. CDR3 bases: TGCAGTGCTAGTTTTTCTAGCGGGAATATCGATGAGCAGTTCTTC.

This clone was found many times. The same CDR3 can be traced to other DNA sequences in this sample. V is TRBV19 and J is TRBJ1-4, with TRBD1 matching over 7 bases. CDR1 and CDR2 (germline): LNHDA, SQIVND (reference sequence). V was pared by 4 bases and J by 4 bases, with 6 bases of the junction left unmatched. The CDR3 has 15 residues. CDR3 DNA sequence: TGTGCCAGTAGTACCGAGACAGGGAGTAATGAAAAACTGTTTTTT. Translating gives CASSTETGSNEKLFF.

The chain combines TRBV28 with TRBJ1-1; no definite D call. The CDR3 totals 15 residues. V was clipped by 4 bases and J by 1 base, with 13 bases between them. In germline, CDR1 is MDHEN, CDR2 SYDVKM. As DNA, the CDR3 is TGTGCCAGCAGTTCTCCACCGACGGGGAACACTGAAGCTTTCTTT. Protein: CASSSPPTGNTEAFF.

The chain carries TRBV5-4 and TRBJ2-1; a weak D match, TRBD1 (6 bases). CDR3 length equals 14 residues. Germline V gives CDR1 SGHNT, CDR2 YYREEE (reference sequence). V was clipped by 0 bases and J by 9 bases, with 13 bases between them. The CDR3 here is CASSLETGLGEQFF. The CDR3 DNA sequence: TGTGCCAGCAGCTTGGAGACAGGCCTGGGTGAGCAGTTCTTC.

The J gene is TRBJ2-3, the V gene TRBV5-1; tentatively, D is TRBD1 (5 bases). The CDR3 covers 14 residues. Trimming took 5 bases from V and 0 from J, leaving 10 bases between them. Looked up from germline, CDR1 is SGHRS and CDR2 is YFSETQ. The CDR3 spells CASRIQESTDTQYF. In DNA, the CDR3 is TGCGCCAGCAGGATACAGGAGAGCACAGATACGCAGTATTTT. The variable domain in full, completed from reference TRBV5-1 and TRBJ2-3, reads KAGVTQTPRYLIKTRGQQVTLSCSPISGHRSVSWYQQTPGQGLQFLFEYFSETQRNKGNFPGRFSGRQFSNSRSEMNVSTLELGDSALYLCASRIQESTDTQYFGPGTRLTVL.

This chain joins TRBV11-1 and TRBJ1-6; D possibly corresponds to TRBD1 (6 bases). The CDR3 runs to 14 residues. V dropped 4 bases and J dropped 10 bases, with 14 bases sitting between them. Germline CDR1 and CDR2: SGHAT and FQDESV (reference sequence). In nucleotides, the CDR3 is TGTGCCAGCAGCTCGATAGACAGGTGGTCACCCCTCCACTTT. This sequence encodes CASSSIDRWSPLHF.

On this clone itself: This sequence may be a read error, since a much larger clone differs from it by one base. The rearrangement joins TRBV10-2 to TRBJ2-7; D is unclear. This CDR3 has 11 amino acids. V gave up 3 bases and J gave up 3 bases, with 3 bases separating them. Per the germline V gene, CDR1 is WSHSY and CDR2 is SAAADI. Written as DNA, the CDR3 is TGCGCCAGCAGTGAACTCTACGAGCAGTACTTC. Translated: CASSELYEQYF.

The rearrangement links TRBV7-9 to TRBJ2-5; weak D call: TRBD2 (5 bases). From germline, CDR1 is SEHNR and CDR2 FQNEAQ (reference sequence). The CDR3 is 16 amino acids. V lost 1 base and J lost 5, with 17 bases in between. The CDR3 DNA is TGTGCCAGCAGCTTAGTCGCTTTTGGTGGCGGGGAGACCCAGTACTTC. This sequence encodes CASSLVAFGGGETQYF.

This clone was picked up a small number of times. The chain joins TRBV4-2 to TRBJ1-4, with D perhaps TRBD1 (5 bases). CDR1 is LGHNA and CDR2 is YNFKEQ in the germline V gene. V was clipped by 1 base and J by 6 bases, with 18 bases between them. The CDR3 length is 17 residues. The CDR3 DNA reads TGTGCCAGCAGCCAAGGCGTAGGGACGGAGGGTTATGAAAAACTGTTTTTT. Protein sequence: CASSQGVGTEGYEKLFF.

The chain carries TRBV6-6 and TRBJ2-3; D gene ambiguous. Germline-derived CDR1 and CDR2 are MNHNY and SVGAGI (reference sequence). Trimming took off 5 bases at V and 8 bases at J, with 8 bases between the two ends. The CDR3 is 11 residues long. This chain's CDR3 is CASSNVGTQYF. Here the CDR3 DNA reads TGTGCCAGCAGTAATGTCGGTACGCAGTATTTT.

The chain links TRBV7-2 to TRBJ1-2; 11 bases map to TRBD1. The V gene end was trimmed by 5 bases and the J gene end by 3 bases; junction bases not matched to a gene: 5. The germline V gene encodes CDR1 SGHTA and CDR2 FQGNSA. The CDR3 loop spans 15 amino acids. Here the CDR3 reads CASSPGTGGYYGYTF. CDR3 sequence (DNA): TGTGCCAGCAGCCCAGGGACAGGGGGGTACTATGGCTACACCTTC. Looking up the rest from reference TRBV7-2 and TRBJ1-2 gives the full variable domain: GAGVSQSPSNKVTEKGKDVELRCDPISGHTALYWYRQSLGQGLEFLIYFQGNSAPDKSGLPSDRFSAERTGGSVSTLTIQRTQQEDSAVYLCASSPGTGGYYGYTFGSGTRLTVV.

The sample holds one count of this clone. The J gene is TRBJ2-7, the V gene TRBV4-1; 7 bases are shared with TRBD2. The CDR3 length is 15 residues. The germline V gene encodes CDR1 MGHRA and CDR2 YSYEKL. Trimming took 0 bases from V and 6 from J; bases not matched to a gene: 8. The DNA for the CDR3 is TGCGCCAGCAGCCAAGATAGGGAGGGGTCGCGCGAGCAGTACTTC. Translating gives CASSQDREGSREQYF.